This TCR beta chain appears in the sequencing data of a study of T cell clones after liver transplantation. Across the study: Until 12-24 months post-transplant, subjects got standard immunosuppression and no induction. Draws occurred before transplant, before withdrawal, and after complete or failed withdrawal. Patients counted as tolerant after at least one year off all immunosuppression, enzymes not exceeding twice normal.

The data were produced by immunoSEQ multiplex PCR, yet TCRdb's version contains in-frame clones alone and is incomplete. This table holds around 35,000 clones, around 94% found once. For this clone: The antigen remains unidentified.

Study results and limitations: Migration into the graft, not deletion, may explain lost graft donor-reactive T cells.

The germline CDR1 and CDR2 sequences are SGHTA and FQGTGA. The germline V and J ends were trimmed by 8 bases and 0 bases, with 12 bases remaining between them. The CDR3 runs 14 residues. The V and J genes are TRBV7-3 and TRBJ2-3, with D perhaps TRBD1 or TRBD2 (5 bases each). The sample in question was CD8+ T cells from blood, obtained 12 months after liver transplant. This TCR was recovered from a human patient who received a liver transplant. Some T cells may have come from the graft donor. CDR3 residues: CASFGRDSTDTQYF. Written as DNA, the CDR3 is TGTGCCAGCTTTGGAAGGGACAGCACAGATACGCAGTATTTT.